Sequencing of this TCR beta chain was carried out in a study of blood T cell repertoires in COVID-19. Study summary: Collection of acute and convalescent COVID-19 samples took place in the United States, Italy and Spain.

TCRdb keeps only in-frame clones here, not all; method: immunoSEQ multiplex PCR. The table lists about 200,000 clones, roughly 80% of them singletons. Sequenced input: peripheral blood. The receptor's source is a woman of 80 years or more with acute or convalescent COVID-19.

The CDR3 sequence is CASSPSAGYGYTF. The DNA for the CDR3 is TGTGCCAGCAGTCCCTCCGCGGGCTATGGCTACACCTTC. This chain uses TRBV27 with TRBJ1-2, with unresolved D. Germline CDR1 is MNHEY and CDR2 is SMNVEV (reference sequence). The CDR3 contains 13 residues. V lost 5 bases to trimming and J lost 4 bases, with 11 bases between them.